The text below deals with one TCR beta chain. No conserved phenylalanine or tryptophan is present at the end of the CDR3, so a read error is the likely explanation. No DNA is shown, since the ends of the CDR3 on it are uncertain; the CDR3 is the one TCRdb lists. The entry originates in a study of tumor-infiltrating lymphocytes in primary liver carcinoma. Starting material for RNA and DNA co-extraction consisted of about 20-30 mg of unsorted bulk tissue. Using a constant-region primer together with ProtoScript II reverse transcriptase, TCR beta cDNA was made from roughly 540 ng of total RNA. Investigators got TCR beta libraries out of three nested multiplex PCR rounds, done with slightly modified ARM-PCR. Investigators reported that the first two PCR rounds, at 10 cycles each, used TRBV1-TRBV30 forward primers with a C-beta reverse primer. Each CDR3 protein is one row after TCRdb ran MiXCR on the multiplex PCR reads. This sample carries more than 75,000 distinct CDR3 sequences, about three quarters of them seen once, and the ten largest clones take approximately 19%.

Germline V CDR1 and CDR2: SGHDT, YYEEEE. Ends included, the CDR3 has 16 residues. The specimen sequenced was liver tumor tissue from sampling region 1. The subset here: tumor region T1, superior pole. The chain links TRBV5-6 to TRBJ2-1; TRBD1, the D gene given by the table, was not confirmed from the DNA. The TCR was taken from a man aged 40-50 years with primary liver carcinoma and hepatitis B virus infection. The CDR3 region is CASSSEGGSSYNERFL.